The entry below gives a single T cell receptor beta chain sequence along with its context. Antigen specificity is unknown. Germline lookup yields CDR1 SGHRS and CDR2 YFSETQ. This CDR3 spans 15 amino acids. Trimming at V came to 4 bases and at J to 5 bases, leaving 8 bases not matched to a gene. These data are taken from a study of response to subunit inactivated influenza vaccine. Findings of the study overall: That few new T cells are recruited by each seasonal influenza vaccination was the authors' suggestion.

TCRdb passed the RT-PCR reads through MiXCR, listing each CDR3 protein once. The sample records about 520,000 distinct CDR3 sequences, roughly 27% being singletons. This material consisted of CD4+ T cells sorted from PBMCs, taken 5 days after vaccination. This rearrangement joins TRBV5-1 to TRBJ2-7; 11 bases are a match to TRBD1. The sequence derives from a man aged 50 to 60 who received an inactivated influenza vaccine. The CDR3 here is CASSPMRTGGNEQYF. The CDR3 region has the DNA TGCGCCAGCAGCCCTATGCGGACAGGGGGCAACGAGCAGTACTTC.